Below, 25 T cell receptor beta chains from the same sample are listed, as sequenced in a study of CD8+ T cells in alopecia areata. TCR sequencing used cDNA made by reverse transcription of extracted RNA. The table came from immunoSEQ multiplex PCR; TCRdb's copy has only in-frame clones and leaves some out. The sample records 200,000 to 250,000 clones, over 40% being singletons. Treatment meaning: oral pan-JAK inhibitor, 5-10 mg twice daily. The source was CD4+ T cells sorted from blood, collected at roughly week 36, from a patient treated with tofacitinib. The receptors derive from a human donor with alopecia areata.

The rearrangement uses TRBV7-9 and TRBJ2-7; 9 bases align to TRBD1. Per germline, CDR1 SEHNR and CDR2 FQNEAQ (reference sequence). The length of the CDR3 is 16 residues. The V gene end was trimmed by 5 bases and the J gene end by 7 bases; junction bases not matched to a gene: 15. The CDR3 sequence: CASSPMGTGPTREQYF. The CDR3 region has the DNA TGTGCCAGCAGCCCTATGGGGACAGGGCCAACGAGGGAGCAGTACTTC.

The chain is built from TRBV30 and TRBJ2-3; 12 bases agree with TRBD2. This CDR3 region has 15 residues. Trimming removed 6 bases from V and 4 bases from J; junction bases left unmatched: 8. Germline CDR1 and CDR2: GTSNPN and SVGIG (reference sequence). CDR3 DNA sequence: TGTGCCTGTACCCTAGCGGGAGGGCCATCAGATACGCAGTATTTT. Its translation: CACTLAGGPSDTQYF.

As regards this clone: The junction departs from germline at one end; a sequencing error may be responsible. CDR3 in amino acids: CAISVGSSYNEQFF. The CDR3, as DNA: TGTGCCATCAGTGTAGGAAGCTCCTACAATGAGCAGTTCTTC. The rearrangement links TRBV6-5 to TRBJ2-1, with unresolved D. From germline, CDR1 is MNHEY and CDR2 SVGAGI. The CDR3 runs 14 residues.

The V and J genes are TRBV9 and TRBJ2-5; TRBD1 agrees at 12 bases. The CDR3 sequence is 16 residues long. In germline, CDR1 is SGDLS, CDR2 YYNGEE. Germline trimming cut 0 bases from V and 5 bases from J; bases unmatched to any gene: 5. CDR3 sequence reads: CASSVVGTGGLETQYF. CDR3 sequence (DNA): TGTGCCAGCAGCGTAGTAGGGACAGGGGGCCTGGAGACCCAGTACTTC.

The V and J genes are TRBV25-1 and TRBJ2-2; D uncertain. The V gene's germline CDR1 is MGHDK and CDR2 SYGVNS. The V end lost 4 bases, the J end lost 5 bases, and 2 bases lay between the germline ends. The CDR3 extends over 11 amino acids. The CDR3 DNA sequence: TGTGCCAGCAGTGGTACCGGGGAGCTGTTTTTT. Protein product: CASSGTGELFF.

This clone was seen only a few times. This chain joins TRBV7-9 and TRBJ2-7, with 7 bases fitting TRBD1. CDR3 length: 12 residues. Germline V gene lookup returns CDR1 SEHNR and CDR2 FQNEAQ (reference sequence). With 5 bases clipped from V and 8 bases from J, the junction kept 6 bases outside the gene matches. Here the CDR3 reads CASSKTGWQQYF. CDR3 nucleotides: TGTGCCAGCAGCAAGACAGGGTGGCAGCAGTACTTC.

V and J are TRBV30 and TRBJ1-1, with D maybe TRBD1 (5 bases). Germline values: CDR1 GTSNPN, CDR2 SVGIG (reference sequence). The V gene lost 3 bases and the J gene lost 2 bases, with 16 bases spanning the gap. The CDR3 extends over 15 amino acids. CDR3 nucleotide sequence: TGTGCCTGGAGGTTACAGGAGCCCAGAAACACTGAAGCTTTCTTT. This gives the protein CAWRLQEPRNTEAFF.

The chain uses TRBV7-2 and TRBJ2-3; TRBD2 matches 9 bases. The trim removed 5 bases at V and 4 bases at J, leaving 10 bases unmatched. This CDR3 comprises 16 residues. The germline CDR1 and CDR2 sequences are SGHTA and FQGNSA. CDR3 nucleotide sequence: TGTGCCAGCAGCCCCCGGGGTAGCGGGAGTCCAGATACGCAGTATTTT. It is translated as CASSPRGSGSPDTQYF.

The V and J genes are TRBV7-2 and TRBJ1-4; D gene unclear. Germline lookup yields CDR1 SGHTA and CDR2 FQGNSA. Trimming left V 0 bases short and J 5 bases short, with 7 bases between. The CDR3 spans 14 residues. The DNA of the CDR3 is TGTGCCAGCAGCTTAGCACAGAAGAATGAAAAACTGTTTTTT. Translation: CASSLAQKNEKLFF. The variable domain in full, completed from reference TRBV7-2 and TRBJ1-4, reads GAGVSQSPSNKVTEKGKDVELRCDPISGHTALYWYRQSLGQGLEFLIYFQGNSAPDKSGLPSDRFSAERTGGSVSTLTIQRTQQEDSAVYLCASSLAQKNEKLFFGSGTQLSVL.

There are a few counts of this clone. The chain combines TRBV11-2 with TRBJ2-1; 12 positions match TRBD2. The ends lost 2 bases at V and 8 bases at J; junction bases unmatched: 7. In germline, CDR1 is SGHAT, CDR2 FQNNGV. The CDR3 sequence is 16 residues long. The CDR3 DNA is TGTGCCAGCAGCTTACCTTCACTAGCGGGAGGTCATGAGCAGTTCTTC. This gives the protein CASSLPSLAGGHEQFF. Variable domain in full (rest from reference TRBV11-2 and TRBJ2-1): EAGVAQSPRYKIIEKRQSVAFWCNPISGHATLYWYQQILGQGPKLLIQFQNNGVVDDSQLPKDRFSAERLKGVDSTLKIQPAKLEDSAVYLCASSLPSLAGGHEQFFGPGTRLTVL.

This clone was observed a single time. This chain connects TRBV30 to TRBJ2-2, with D possibly matching TRBD2 (5 bases). This CDR3 comprises 15 residues. V dropped 2 bases and J dropped 7 bases, with 17 bases sitting between them. Germline CDR1 reads GTSNPN; CDR2 reads SVGIG (reference sequence). The CDR3 here is CAWSMSGRPIGELFF. In DNA, the CDR3 is TGTGCCTGGAGTATGAGCGGTCGACCTATCGGGGAGCTGTTTTTT. Full variable domain (outside the CDR3, taken from reference TRBV30 and TRBJ2-2): SQTIHQWPATLVQPVGSPLSLECTVEGTSNPNLYWYRQAAGRGLQLLFYSVGIGQISSEVPQNLSASRPQDRQFILSSKKLLLSDSGFYLCAWSMSGRPIGELFFGEGSRLTVL.

This clone was observed a few times. The gene calls are TRBV30 and TRBJ2-3; D possibly corresponds to TRBD2 (5 bases). V lost 0 bases to trimming and J lost 1 base, with 11 bases between them. The germline V gene encodes CDR1 GTSNPN and CDR2 SVGIG (reference sequence). The CDR3 spans 15 residues. The CDR3 loop is CAWSVSGIGTDTQYF. The CDR3 coding sequence is TGTGCCTGGAGTGTATCCGGGATAGGCACAGATACGCAGTATTTT.

Only a few counts were recorded for this clone. V usage is TRBV29-1 and J usage is TRBJ1-2; 8 nucleotides match TRBD1. Germline lookup yields CDR1 SQVTM and CDR2 ANQGSEA. After removal of 7 bases from V and 8 bases from J, the junction contained 9 bases not matched to a gene. The CDR3 runs 12 residues. CDR3 residues: CSAEQGQGGYTF. For the CDR3, the DNA is TGCAGCGCCGAACAAGGACAGGGCGGCTACACCTTC.

The J gene is TRBJ2-7, the V gene TRBV27, with 7 bases fitting TRBD2. V was pared by 10 bases and J by 2 bases, with 8 bases of the junction left unmatched. The CDR3 runs to 13 residues. Germline V CDR1 and CDR2: MNHEY, SMNVEV (reference sequence). CDR3 bases: TGTGCCACCCGGCGGGACTACACCTACGAGCAGTACTTC. Protein sequence: CATRRDYTYEQYF.

The gene calls are TRBV5-1 and TRBJ2-5, with 11 bases fitting TRBD2. The germline V gene has CDR1 SGHRS and CDR2 YFSETQ. Unmatched junction bases numbered 2, after V lost 7 bases and J lost 3 bases. The length of the CDR3 is 13 residues. CDR3 DNA: TGCGCCAGCGGGGGACTAGCGGAAGAGACCCAGTACTTC. Translation: CASGGLAEETQYF.

The V call is TRBV11-2, the J call TRBJ2-5; TRBD2 might be the D (5 bases). V was trimmed by 3 bases and J by 5 bases, leaving 16 bases between them. Looked up from germline, CDR1 is SGHAT and CDR2 is FQNNGV. CDR3 length equals 15 residues. CDR3 loop: CASSLSRGPAETQYF. CDR3 sequence (DNA): TGTGCCAGCAGCTTGTCGAGAGGGCCCGCCGAGACCCAGTACTTC. Full variable domain (remainder filled in from reference TRBV11-2 and TRBJ2-5): EAGVAQSPRYKIIEKRQSVAFWCNPISGHATLYWYQQILGQGPKLLIQFQNNGVVDDSQLPKDRFSAERLKGVDSTLKIQPAKLEDSAVYLCASSLSRGPAETQYFGPGTRLLVL.

A note on this clone: At the DNA level, this CDR3 is encoded by other sequences in the same sample as well. The chain links TRBV2 to TRBJ2-5; D gene ambiguous. Trimming cost V 0 bases and J 4 bases, with 3 bases left between them. The germline V gene has CDR1 SNHLY and CDR2 FYNNEI. The CDR3 sequence is 12 residues long. The CDR3 loop is CASSEAGETQYF. CDR3 bases: TGTGCCAGCAGTGAAGCCGGAGAGACCCAGTACTTC. Full variable domain (rest looked up from reference TRBV2 and TRBJ2-5): EPEVTQTPSHQVTQMGQEVILRCVPISNHLYFYWYRQILGQKVEFLVSFYNNEISEKSEIFDDQFSVERPDGSNFTLKIRSTKLEDSAMYFCASSEAGETQYFGPGTRLLVL.

The chain has TRBV11-2 and TRBJ2-6; 10 nucleotides align to TRBD1. This CDR3 comprises 17 residues. Unmatched junction bases numbered 5, after V lost 5 bases and J lost 1 base. Germline CDR1 and CDR2: SGHAT and FQNNGV. The CDR3 coding sequence is TGTGCCAGCAGCCCTAGGGACAGGGGATCTGGGGCCAACGTCCTGACTTTC. Amino acid sequence: CASSPRDRGSGANVLTF.

This clone has only a few counts. The chain has TRBV7-2 and TRBJ2-1; D gene unclear. Trimming stripped 6 bases from V and 5 bases from J, with 11 bases between. From germline, CDR1 is SGHTA and CDR2 FQGNSA. This CDR3 has 13 residues. Here the CDR3 DNA reads TGTGCCAGCAGACTTATTCGGGACAATGAGCAGTTCTTC. It encodes CASRLIRDNEQFF.

V gene TRBV5-1 combines with J gene TRBJ2-4; perhaps TRBD1 as D (6 bases). Trimming shortened V by 4 bases and J by 0 bases, and 17 bases separated the two germline ends. The CDR3 has 17 amino acids. The germline V gene has CDR1 SGHRS and CDR2 YFSETQ. CDR3 nucleotide sequence: TGCGCCAGCAGCGTCGACAGGTTGAATATAGCCAAAAACATTCAGTACTTC. It translates to CASSVDRLNIAKNIQYF.

The chain joins TRBV7-3 to TRBJ2-5; TRBD1 or TRBD2 may be the D gene (5 bases each). Per germline, CDR1 SGHTA and CDR2 FQGTGA. The V end was cut by 4 bases, the J end by 7 bases, with 13 bases between. The CDR3 is 13 residues long. CDR3 protein: CASSWGPGGTQYF. CDR3 nucleotide sequence: TGTGCCAGCAGCTGGGGACCCGGCGGGACCCAGTACTTC.

CDR3 sequence (DNA): TGTGCCAGCAGTGAATATCGGGAGACCCAGTACTTC. Residues: CASSEYRETQYF. V is TRBV6-5 and J is TRBJ2-5; D call uncertain. V was cut by 5 bases and J by 5 bases, with 9 bases left in between. Germline V gene sequence: CDR1 MNHEY, CDR2 SVGAGI. This CDR3 contains 12 residues.

This chain joins TRBV6-5 and TRBJ2-3, with 8 bases fitting TRBD2. The trim removed 6 bases at V and 6 bases at J, leaving 11 bases unmatched. Germline V lookup: CDR1 MNHEY, CDR2 SVGAGI. The CDR3 runs to 15 residues. The CDR3 coding sequence is TGTGCCAGCAGAAAAGCGGGAGCGGGTGTCGATACGCAGTATTTT. The encoded protein is CASRKAGAGVDTQYF.

This chain uses TRBV6-6 with TRBJ2-7, with a tentative D call TRBD1 (5 bases). CDR1 MNHNY and CDR2 SVGAGI come from the germline V gene (reference sequence). The CDR3 is 13 residues long. V shed 1 base and J shed 6 bases, with 10 bases lying between them. The CDR3 sequence is CASSYLGVGEQYF. CDR3 nucleotides: TGTGCCAGCAGTTACTTAGGGGTAGGCGAGCAGTACTTC.

The chain combines TRBV11-1 with TRBJ2-3; D gene unclear. The CDR3 is made up of 14 amino acids. V was cut by 2 bases and J by 4 bases, with 10 bases left in between. Germline-derived CDR1 and CDR2 are SGHAT and FQDESV (reference sequence). CDR3 region: CASSLRAAPDTQYF. As DNA, the CDR3 is TGTGCCAGCAGCTTACGTGCAGCCCCAGATACGCAGTATTTT.